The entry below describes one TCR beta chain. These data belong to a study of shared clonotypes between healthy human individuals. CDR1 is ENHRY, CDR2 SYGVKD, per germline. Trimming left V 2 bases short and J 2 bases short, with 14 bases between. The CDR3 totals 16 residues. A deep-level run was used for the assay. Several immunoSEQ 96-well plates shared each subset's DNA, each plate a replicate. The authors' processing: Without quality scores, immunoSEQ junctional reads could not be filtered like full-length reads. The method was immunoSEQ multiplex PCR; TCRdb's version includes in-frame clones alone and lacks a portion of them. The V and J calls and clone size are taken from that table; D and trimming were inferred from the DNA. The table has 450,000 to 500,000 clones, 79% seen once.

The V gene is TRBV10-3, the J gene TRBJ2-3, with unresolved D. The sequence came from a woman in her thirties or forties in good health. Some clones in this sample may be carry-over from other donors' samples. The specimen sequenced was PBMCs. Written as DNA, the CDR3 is TGTGCCATCAGTGAGCGGCCAGGTCTTATCACAGATACGCAGTATTTT. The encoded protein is CAISERPGLITDTQYF.